The 32 T cell receptor beta chains given below trace back to one sample, sequenced in a study of blood T cell repertoires in COVID-19. Repertoires were generated with immunoSEQ multiplex PCR, while TCRdb's copy carries only in-frame clones and drops some. The table lists roughly 250,000 clones, 75% to 95% of them singletons. Input material: PBMCs or T cells enriched from blood (not recorded which). The receptors stem from a woman between 18 and 30 years old who had recovered from COVID-19.

The chain combines TRBV5-1 with TRBJ1-1; 7 bases match TRBD1. The germline V gene encodes CDR1 SGHRS and CDR2 YFSETQ. The CDR3 extends over 13 amino acids. Germline trimming cut 0 bases from V and 10 bases from J; bases unmatched to any gene: 6. DNA of the CDR3: TGCGCCAGCAGCTTGGGCACAGGGGATTTAGCTTTCTTT. It is translated as CASSLGTGDLAFF.

V and J are TRBV7-9 and TRBJ2-5; TRBD1 matches at 10 bases. CDR3 length: 16 amino acids. From germline, CDR1 is SEHNR and CDR2 FQNEAQ (reference sequence). V was clipped by 5 bases and J by 5 bases; unmatched bases: 11. CDR3 sequence reads: CASSPVTGGLRETQYF. The CDR3 region has the DNA TGTGCCAGCAGCCCGGTGACAGGGGGCCTTCGGGAGACCCAGTACTTC. The entire variable domain, with the rest obtained from reference TRBV7-9 and TRBJ2-5, is as follows: DTGVSQNPRHKITKRGQNVTFRCDPISEHNRLYWYRQTLGQGPEFLTYFQNEAQLEKSRLLSDRFSAERPKGSFSTLEIQRTEQGDSAMYLCASSPVTGGLRETQYFGPGTRLLVL.

The chain combines TRBV3-1 (or the pseudogene TRBV3-2) with TRBJ2-7; 9 bases are a match to TRBD2. The junction had 8 bases not matched to a gene; V was cut back by 8 bases and J by 3 bases. The CDR3 totals 14 residues. Germline lookup yields CDR1 LGHDT and CDR2 YNNKEL (reference sequence). The CDR3 protein is CASERRGGNYEQYF. The CDR3 DNA reads as TGTGCCAGCGAGAGGCGGGGGGGTAACTACGAGCAGTACTTC.

This CDR3 reads CASSGNSGTGVYEQYF. The CDR3 nucleotides are TGTGCCAGCAGTGGGAACTCCGGGACTGGCGTCTACGAGCAGTACTTC. The J gene is TRBJ2-7, the V gene TRBV28; TRBD2 is a possible D gene (6 bases). This CDR3 region has 16 residues. Trimming removed 5 bases at V and 3 bases at J, with 20 bases between. Germline V gene data show CDR1 as MDHEN and CDR2 as SYDVKM.

This clone was recorded once. V gene TRBV11-3 combines with J gene TRBJ2-7; the match to TRBD1 covers 9 bases. Germline V lookup: CDR1 SGHNT, CDR2 YENEEA. The V and J ends lost 1 base and 2 bases, in that order; junction bases with no gene match: 6. The CDR3 has 16 amino acids. The CDR3 sequence: CASSLVWDREPYEQYF. CDR3 bases: TGTGCCAGCAGCTTAGTATGGGACAGGGAACCCTACGAGCAGTACTTC.

This clone was picked up one time. The rearrangement uses TRBV27 and TRBJ1-2, with a tentative D call TRBD1 (6 bases). Trimming removed 6 bases at V and 8 bases at J, with 19 bases between. Per germline, CDR1 MNHEY and CDR2 SMNVEV (reference sequence). This CDR3 is built from 14 residues. This CDR3 is CASSQRRGARGYTF. The CDR3 DNA sequence: TGTGCCAGCAGCCAAAGACGGGGGGCGCGGGGCTACACCTTC.

This clone was picked up a small number of times. The V call is TRBV7-9, the J call TRBJ1-1; no reliable D call. From germline, CDR1 is SEHNR and CDR2 FQNEAQ (reference sequence). Trimming pared 1 base from V and 4 bases from J, leaving 4 bases between. The CDR3 sequence is 12 residues long. The CDR3 DNA reads as TGTGCCAGCAGCTTAGAGCTCACTGAAGCTTTCTTT. Encoded protein: CASSLELTEAFF.

The genes are TRBV28 and TRBJ2-1; 9 bases agree with TRBD1. CDR3 length equals 16 residues. Trimming took 3 bases from V and 0 from J; bases not matched to a gene: 3. Germline CDR1 reads MDHEN; CDR2 reads SYDVKM. The CDR3 is CASSFPGQGSYNEQFF. The DNA for the CDR3 is TGTGCCAGCAGTTTTCCGGGACAGGGCTCCTACAATGAGCAGTTCTTC.

This clone came up once. The chain links TRBV6-5 to TRBJ2-7; 11 nucleotides agree with TRBD1. There are 15 residues in the CDR3. The V segment lost 7 bases and the J segment 3 bases; nucleotides outside the gene matches: 8. Germline CDR1 and CDR2: MNHEY and SVGAGI. The DNA of the CDR3 is TGTGCCAGCATCTCAAGGGACAGGGGGGACTACGAGCAGTACTTC. Its protein product is CASISRDRGDYEQYF.

V is TRBV14 and J is TRBJ2-6, with no clear D. This CDR3 comprises 13 residues. The germline V gene encodes CDR1 SGHDN and CDR2 FVKESK. Trimming stripped 3 bases from V and 2 bases from J, with 2 bases between. The CDR3 here is CASSHAGANVLTF. The CDR3 DNA is TGTGCCAGCAGCCACGCTGGGGCCAACGTCCTGACTTTC. Based on the CDR3 plus reference TRBV14 and TRBJ2-6, the full variable domain is EAGVTQFPSHSVIEKGQTVTLRCDPISGHDNLYWYRRVMGKEIKFLLHFVKESKQDESGMPNNRFLAERTGGTYSTLKVQPAELEDSGVYFCASSHAGANVLTFGAGSRLTVL.

In its sample, this clone was seen once. The rearrangement uses TRBV9 and TRBJ2-3; TRBD2 matches 7 bases. Trimming took 3 bases from V and 1 from J; bases not matched to a gene: 5. CDR1 SGDLS and CDR2 YYNGEE come from the germline V gene. This CDR3 region has 15 residues. Here the CDR3 reads CASSAGGGGTDTQYF. In DNA form, the CDR3 reads TGTGCCAGCAGCGCGGGGGGAGGGGGCACAGATACGCAGTATTTT.

A note on this clone: One end of the junction varies from germline; a read error may be responsible. The rearrangement links TRBV28 to TRBJ1-1; D possibly corresponds to TRBD1 (5 bases). This CDR3 contains 13 residues. CDR1 and CDR2 (germline): MDHEN, SYDVKM. CDR3 DNA: TGTGCCAGCAGTTTCCGACAGTCCACTAAAGCTTTCTTT. This encodes CASSFRQSTKAFF.

The rearrangement links TRBV11-3 to TRBJ2-3; D unclear. Trimming left V 1 base short and J 0 bases short, with 5 bases between. Germline lookup yields CDR1 SGHNT and CDR2 YENEEA. This CDR3 comprises 14 residues. The CDR3 spells CASSLGLSTDTQYF. The CDR3 bases are TGTGCCAGCAGCTTAGGGCTCAGCACAGATACGCAGTATTTT.

The gene calls are TRBV12-3 or TRBV12-4 and TRBJ2-3, with D possibly matching TRBD2 (5 bases). This CDR3 has 13 amino acids. Trimming removed 10 bases from V and 1 base from J, with 12 bases in between. The CDR3 DNA reads as TGTGCCATTCAGACCGGGGGCACAGATACGCAGTATTTT. This sequence encodes CAIQTGGTDTQYF.

For the CDR3, the DNA is TGTGCCAGCAGGCCTAATCCAGATACGCAGTATTTT. Translated, it gives CASRPNPDTQYF. This chain connects TRBV6-5 to TRBJ2-3; no reliable D call. This CDR3 has 12 residues. CDR1 and CDR2 (germline): MNHEY, SVGAGI. V shed 6 bases and J shed 4 bases, with 8 bases lying between them.

The CDR3 DNA follows: TGTGCCAGAAGCTCACAGGGAGGGGACACTGAAGCTTTCTTT. This encodes CARSSQGGDTEAFF. The rearrangement uses TRBV5-3 and TRBJ1-1, with D possibly being TRBD1 (6 bases). TRBV5-3 is an ORF; its function is uncertain. Trimming pared 3 bases from V and 3 bases from J, leaving 12 bases between. This CDR3 is 14 amino acids long.

This sequence joins TRBV6-5 and TRBJ2-1; tentative D call: TRBD1 (5 bases). The CDR3 contains 16 residues. V lost 2 bases and J lost 2, with 13 bases in between. Germline CDR1 and CDR2: MNHEY and SVGAGI. CDR3 sequence: CASSYLGVSAYNEQFF. The CDR3 DNA follows: TGTGCCAGCAGTTACCTAGGGGTCAGCGCCTACAATGAGCAGTTCTTC.

The chain couples TRBV7-8 to TRBJ1-2, with D possibly being TRBD1 (6 bases). The CDR3 has 17 amino acids. The germline V and J ends were trimmed by 2 bases and 3 bases, with 19 bases remaining between them. The germline V gene has CDR1 SGHVS and CDR2 FQNEAQ. CDR3 sequence (DNA): TGTGCCAGCAGCTTAACTGGGAGGGGGTTGTGGGACTATGGCTACACCTTC. It yields the protein CASSLTGRGLWDYGYTF.

The chain combines TRBV28 with TRBJ1-4; 9 bases agree with TRBD1. V lost 3 bases and J lost 5; bases outside the gene matches: 10. This CDR3 spans 17 amino acids. Germline V CDR1 and CDR2: MDHEN, SYDVKM. Written as DNA, the CDR3 is TGTGCCAGCAGTTTGCTTCCTGGCGACAGGGGGAATGAAAAACTGTTTTTT. This sequence encodes CASSLLPGDRGNEKLFF.

This chain uses TRBV20-1 with TRBJ1-2; D perhaps matches TRBD1 (5 bases). The length of the CDR3 is 10 residues. Germline V gene lookup returns CDR1 DFQATT and CDR2 SNEGSKA (reference sequence). V was clipped by 5 bases and J by 5 bases, with 6 bases between them. The CDR3 region has the DNA TGCAGTGCTCCAGGGTATGGCTACACCTTC. Translated: CSAPGYGYTF.

CDR3 nucleotides: TGTGCCAGCAGCTTAAAAAGTACAGGGGGCTATGGCTACACCTTC. Encoded protein: CASSLKSTGGYGYTF. The chain links TRBV5-6 to TRBJ1-2; TRBD1 matches at 8 bases. CDR3 length equals 15 residues. Germline CDR1 reads SGHDT; CDR2 reads YYEEEE. Trimming cost V 2 bases and J 4 bases; bases outside gene matches: 7.

Points on this clone: Sequence at one end of the junction differs from germline and may be a read error. J is TRBJ2-2 and V is TRBV12-3 or TRBV12-4, with a tentative D call TRBD1 (5 bases). This CDR3 region has 9 residues. CDR3 loop: CRDTGELFF. The CDR3 region has the DNA TGCAGGGACACCGGGGAGCTGTTTTTT.

The DNA for the CDR3 is TGTGCCAGCAGCTTACTGACAGTCTATAATTCACCCCTCCACTTT. Residues: CASSLLTVYNSPLHF. V and J are TRBV7-8 and TRBJ1-6; the D gene is possibly TRBD1 (5 bases). The CDR3 totals 15 residues. Trimming cost V 2 bases and J 3 bases, with 8 bases left between them. The V gene's germline CDR1 is SGHVS and CDR2 FQNEAQ.

This clone has only one observation. V gene TRBV6-5 combines with J gene TRBJ1-2; perhaps TRBD1 as D (6 bases). V was clipped by 5 bases and J by 8 bases, with 15 bases between them. The CDR3 is 13 residues long. Germline loops: CDR1 MNHEY, CDR2 SVGAGI. CDR3 sequence (DNA): TGTGCCAGCAGTCTAACAGGGAAAGTAGGCTACACCTTC. Translation: CASSLTGKVGYTF.

The V gene is TRBV7-2, the J gene TRBJ2-6; D is perhaps TRBD2 (6 bases). Germline lookup yields CDR1 SGHTA and CDR2 FQGNSA. Deletions cut 0 bases from V and 1 base from J, with 22 bases between. The CDR3 runs 21 residues. The CDR3 is CASSLARWEGRTNSGANVLTF. CDR3 in DNA: TGTGCCAGCAGCTTAGCCAGGTGGGAAGGACGGACTAATTCTGGGGCCAACGTCCTGACTTTC.

V is TRBV27 and J is TRBJ1-2, with D hard to call. This CDR3 has 13 amino acids. Germline values: CDR1 MNHEY, CDR2 SMNVEV (reference sequence). V lost 3 bases to trimming and J lost 2 bases, with 7 bases between them. The CDR3, as DNA: TGTGCCAGCAGTTTGAACAGAAACTATGGCTACACCTTC. Translating gives CASSLNRNYGYTF.

The genes are TRBV4-1 and TRBJ1-2; 9 bases agree with TRBD1. Per the germline V gene, CDR1 is MGHRA and CDR2 is YSYEKL. The CDR3 contains 15 residues. The J segment lost 4 bases and the V segment lost 2 bases, leaving 5 bases of the junction unmatched. CDR3: CASSQKEDRGYGYTF. CDR3 in DNA: TGCGCCAGCAGCCAAAAGGAGGACAGGGGCTATGGCTACACCTTC.

The J gene is TRBJ1-2, the V gene TRBV3-1 (or the pseudogene TRBV3-2), with 7 bases aligning to TRBD1. This CDR3 is built from 15 residues. Losses at the gene ends were 1 base for V and 1 base for J; bases not matched to a gene: 3. Germline assignment: CDR1 LGHDT and CDR2 YNNKEL (reference sequence). DNA of the CDR3: TGTGCCAGCAGCCAAGCCCAGGGGGATAACTATGGCTACACCTTC. Its translation: CASSQAQGDNYGYTF.

The chain couples TRBV27 to TRBJ1-2; 8 bases fit TRBD1. Germline V gene sequence: CDR1 MNHEY, CDR2 SMNVEV (reference sequence). This CDR3 has 14 residues. V shed 2 bases, J shed 6 bases, and the junction held 5 bases outside the gene matches. This chain's CDR3 is CASSLNRGVNGYTF. The CDR3 nucleotides read TGTGCCAGCAGTTTAAACAGGGGGGTTAATGGCTACACCTTC.

The V and J genes are TRBV11-2 and TRBJ1-1; unclear D gene. The CDR3 loop spans 12 amino acids. Germline-derived CDR1 and CDR2 are SGHAT and FQNNGV. The ends were cut back, 1 base at V and 6 bases at J, with 6 bases in the middle. The CDR3 loop reads CASSLGLSEAFF. The CDR3 DNA sequence: TGTGCCAGCAGCTTAGGACTGTCTGAAGCTTTCTTT.

This sequence joins TRBV29-1 and TRBJ1-1; 8 bases line up with TRBD1. With V trimmed by 4 bases and J by 1 base, 5 bases remained unmatched. Per the germline V gene, CDR1 is SQVTM and CDR2 is ANQGSEA. This CDR3 has 14 residues. CDR3 amino acids: CSVASGTGNTEAFF. CDR3 bases: TGCAGCGTTGCTTCCGGGACAGGGAACACTGAAGCTTTCTTT.

The rearrangement joins TRBV5-6 to TRBJ1-5; a weak D match, TRBD1 (5 bases). Germline V gene sequence: CDR1 SGHDT, CDR2 YYEEEE. CDR3 size: 15 residues. V lost 3 bases, J lost 6 bases, and 16 bases lay in between. CDR3 DNA: TGTGCCAGCAGCTACCGACGGGGGTCGGGTCAGCCCCAGCATTTT. Translated: CASSYRRGSGQPQHF.